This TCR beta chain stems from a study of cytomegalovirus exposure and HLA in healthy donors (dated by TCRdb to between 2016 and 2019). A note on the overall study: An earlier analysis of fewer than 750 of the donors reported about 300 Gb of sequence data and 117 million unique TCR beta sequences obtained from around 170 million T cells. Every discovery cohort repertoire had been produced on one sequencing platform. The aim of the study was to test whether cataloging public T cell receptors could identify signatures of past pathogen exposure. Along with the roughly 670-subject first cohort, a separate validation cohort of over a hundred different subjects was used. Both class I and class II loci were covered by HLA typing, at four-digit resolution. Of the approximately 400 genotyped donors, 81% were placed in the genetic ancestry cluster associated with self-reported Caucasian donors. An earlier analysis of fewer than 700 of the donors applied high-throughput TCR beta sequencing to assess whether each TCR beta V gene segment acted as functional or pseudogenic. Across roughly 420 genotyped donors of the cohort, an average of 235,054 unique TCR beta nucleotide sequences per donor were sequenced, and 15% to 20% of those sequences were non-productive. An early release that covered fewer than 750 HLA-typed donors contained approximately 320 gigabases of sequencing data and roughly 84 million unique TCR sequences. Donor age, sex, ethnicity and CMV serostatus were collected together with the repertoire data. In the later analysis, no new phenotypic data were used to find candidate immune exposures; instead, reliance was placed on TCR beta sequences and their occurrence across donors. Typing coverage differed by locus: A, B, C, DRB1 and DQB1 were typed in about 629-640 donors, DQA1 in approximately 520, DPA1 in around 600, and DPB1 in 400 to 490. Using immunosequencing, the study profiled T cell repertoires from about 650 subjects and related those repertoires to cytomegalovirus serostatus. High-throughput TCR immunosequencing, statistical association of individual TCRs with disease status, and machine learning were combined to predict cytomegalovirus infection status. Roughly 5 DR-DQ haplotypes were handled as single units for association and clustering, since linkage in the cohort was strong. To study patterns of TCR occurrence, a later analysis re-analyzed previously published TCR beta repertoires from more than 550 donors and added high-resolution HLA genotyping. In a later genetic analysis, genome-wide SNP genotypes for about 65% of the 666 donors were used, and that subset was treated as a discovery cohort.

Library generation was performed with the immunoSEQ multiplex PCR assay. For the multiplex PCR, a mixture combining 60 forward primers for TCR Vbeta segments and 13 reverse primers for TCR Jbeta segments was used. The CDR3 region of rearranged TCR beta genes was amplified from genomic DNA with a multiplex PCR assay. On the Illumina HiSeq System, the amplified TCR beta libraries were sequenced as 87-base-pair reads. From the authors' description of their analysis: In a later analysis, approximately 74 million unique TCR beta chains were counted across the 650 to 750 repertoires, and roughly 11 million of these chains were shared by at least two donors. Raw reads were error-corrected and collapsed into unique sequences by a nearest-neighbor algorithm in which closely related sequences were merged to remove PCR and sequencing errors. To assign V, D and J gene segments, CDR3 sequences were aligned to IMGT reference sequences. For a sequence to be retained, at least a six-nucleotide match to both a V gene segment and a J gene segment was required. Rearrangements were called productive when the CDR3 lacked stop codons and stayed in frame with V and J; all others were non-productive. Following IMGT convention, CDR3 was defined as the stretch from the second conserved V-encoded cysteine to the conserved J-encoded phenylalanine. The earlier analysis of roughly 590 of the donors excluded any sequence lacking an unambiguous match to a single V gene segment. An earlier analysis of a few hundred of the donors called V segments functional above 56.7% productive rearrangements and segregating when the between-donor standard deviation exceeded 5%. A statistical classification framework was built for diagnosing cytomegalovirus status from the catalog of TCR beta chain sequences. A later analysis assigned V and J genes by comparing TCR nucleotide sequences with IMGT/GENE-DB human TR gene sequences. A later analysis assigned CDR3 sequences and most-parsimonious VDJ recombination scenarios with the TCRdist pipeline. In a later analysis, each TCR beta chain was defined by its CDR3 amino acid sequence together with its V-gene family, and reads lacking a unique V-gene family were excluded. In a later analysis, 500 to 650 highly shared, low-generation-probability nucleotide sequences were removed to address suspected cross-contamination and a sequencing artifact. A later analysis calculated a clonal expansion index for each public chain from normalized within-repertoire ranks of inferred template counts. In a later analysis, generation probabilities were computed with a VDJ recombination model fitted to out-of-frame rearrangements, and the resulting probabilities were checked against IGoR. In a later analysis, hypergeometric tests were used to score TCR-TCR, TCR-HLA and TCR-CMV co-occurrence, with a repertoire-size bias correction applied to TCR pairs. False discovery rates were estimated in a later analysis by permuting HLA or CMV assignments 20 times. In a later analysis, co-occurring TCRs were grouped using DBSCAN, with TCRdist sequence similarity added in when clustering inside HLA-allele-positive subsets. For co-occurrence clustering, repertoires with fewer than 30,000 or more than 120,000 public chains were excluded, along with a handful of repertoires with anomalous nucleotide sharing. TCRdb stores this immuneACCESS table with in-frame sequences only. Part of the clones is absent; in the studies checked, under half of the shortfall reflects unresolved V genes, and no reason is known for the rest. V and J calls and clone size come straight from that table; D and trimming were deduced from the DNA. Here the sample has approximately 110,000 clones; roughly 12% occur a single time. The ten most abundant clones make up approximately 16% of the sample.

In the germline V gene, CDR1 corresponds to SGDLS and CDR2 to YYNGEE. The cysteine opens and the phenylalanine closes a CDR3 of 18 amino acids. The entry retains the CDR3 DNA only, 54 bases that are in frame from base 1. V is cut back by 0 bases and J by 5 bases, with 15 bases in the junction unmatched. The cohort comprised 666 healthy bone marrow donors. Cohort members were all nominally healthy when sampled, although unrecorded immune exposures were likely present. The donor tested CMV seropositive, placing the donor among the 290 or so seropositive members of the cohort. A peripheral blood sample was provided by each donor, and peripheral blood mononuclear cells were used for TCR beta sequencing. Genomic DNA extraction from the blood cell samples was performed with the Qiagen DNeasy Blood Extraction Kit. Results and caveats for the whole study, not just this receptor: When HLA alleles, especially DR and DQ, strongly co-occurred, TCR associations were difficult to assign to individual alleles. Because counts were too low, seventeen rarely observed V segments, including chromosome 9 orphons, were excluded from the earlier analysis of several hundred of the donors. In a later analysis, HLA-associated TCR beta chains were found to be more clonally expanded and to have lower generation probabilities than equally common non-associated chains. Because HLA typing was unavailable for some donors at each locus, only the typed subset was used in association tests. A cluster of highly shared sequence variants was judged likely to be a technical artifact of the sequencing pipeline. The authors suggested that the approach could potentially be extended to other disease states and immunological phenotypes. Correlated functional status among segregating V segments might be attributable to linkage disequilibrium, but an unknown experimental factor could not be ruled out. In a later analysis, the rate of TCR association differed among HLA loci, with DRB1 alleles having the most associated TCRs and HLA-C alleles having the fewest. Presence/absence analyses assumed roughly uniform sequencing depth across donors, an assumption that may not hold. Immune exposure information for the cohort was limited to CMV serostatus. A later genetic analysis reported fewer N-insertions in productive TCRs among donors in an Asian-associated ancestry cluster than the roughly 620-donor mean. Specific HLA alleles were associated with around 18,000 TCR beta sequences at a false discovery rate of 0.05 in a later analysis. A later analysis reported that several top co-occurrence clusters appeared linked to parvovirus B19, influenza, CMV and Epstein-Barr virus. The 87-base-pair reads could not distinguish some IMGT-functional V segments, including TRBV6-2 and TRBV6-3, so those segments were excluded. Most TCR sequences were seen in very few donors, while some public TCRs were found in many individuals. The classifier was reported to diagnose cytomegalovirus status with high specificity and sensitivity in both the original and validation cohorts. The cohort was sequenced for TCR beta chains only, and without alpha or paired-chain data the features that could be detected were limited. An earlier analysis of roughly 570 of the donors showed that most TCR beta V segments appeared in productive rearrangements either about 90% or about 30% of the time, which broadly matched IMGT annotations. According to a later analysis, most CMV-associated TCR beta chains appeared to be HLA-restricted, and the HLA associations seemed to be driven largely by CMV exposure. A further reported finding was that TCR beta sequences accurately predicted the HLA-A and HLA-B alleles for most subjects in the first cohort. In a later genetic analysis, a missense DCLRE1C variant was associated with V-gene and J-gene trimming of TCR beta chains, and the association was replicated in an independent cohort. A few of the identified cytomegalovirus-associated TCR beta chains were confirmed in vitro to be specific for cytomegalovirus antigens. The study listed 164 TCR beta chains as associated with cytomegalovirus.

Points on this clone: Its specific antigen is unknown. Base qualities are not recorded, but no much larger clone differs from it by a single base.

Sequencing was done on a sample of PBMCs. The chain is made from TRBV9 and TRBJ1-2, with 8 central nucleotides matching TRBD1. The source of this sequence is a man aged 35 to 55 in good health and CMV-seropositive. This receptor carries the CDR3 CASSVDGGYGQGDYGYTF. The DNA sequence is TGTGCCAGCAGCGTAGATGGAGGCTACGGACAGGGCGATTATGGCTACACCTTC.